This T cell receptor beta chain was recorded in a study of blood T cell repertoires in COVID-19. As for the study in general: COVID-19 samples collected from the United States, Italy and Spain covered acute and convalescent phases.

This CDR3 contains 15 residues. The V and J ends lost 1 base and 2 bases respectively, with 12 bases between them. CDR1 is SGHVS and CDR2 is FQNEAQ in the germline V gene. The method was immunoSEQ multiplex PCR; TCRdb's version includes in-frame clones alone and lacks a portion of them. Seen here are around 87,000 clones, roughly 80% observed once, and the top ten hold around 15%. This chain uses TRBV7-8 with TRBJ2-7; possible D gene TRBD2, 7 bases. The receptor was isolated from a human donor in a cohort sampled during active COVID-19. The sample consisted of peripheral blood. CDR3 sequence: CASSLGAGAPYEQYF. CDR3 sequence (DNA): TGTGCCAGCAGCTTAGGGGCGGGGGCTCCCTACGAGCAGTACTTC. Variable domain in full (rest from reference TRBV7-8 and TRBJ2-7): GAGVSQSPRYKVAKRGQDVALRCDPISGHVSLFWYQQALGQGPEFLTYFQNEAQLDKSGLPSDRFFAERPEGSVSTLKIQRTQQEDSAVYLCASSLGAGAPYEQYFGPGTRLTVT.